The 20 T cell receptor beta chains presented below share a single source sample, sequenced in a study of cytomegalovirus exposure and HLA in healthy donors. This PCR relied on a set of 60 Vbeta primers and 13 Jbeta primers. Here immunoSEQ multiplex PCR was the method, and the copy in TCRdb shows in-frame clones only, minus some. The sample lists over 95,000 clones, approximately 69% occurring once. The sequenced sample consisted of PBMCs. Every receptor here comes from a woman aged 40-49 years in good health and CMV-seropositive.

The chain uses TRBV7-2 and TRBJ2-3; 9 bases are a match to TRBD2. Germline trimming cut 4 bases from V and 6 bases from J; bases unmatched to any gene: 14. Germline loops: CDR1 SGHTA, CDR2 FQGNSA. The CDR3 runs to 17 residues. This chain's CDR3 is CASSSPSGRGGADTQYF. The CDR3, as DNA: TGTGCCAGCAGCTCCCCGAGCGGGCGGGGGGGCGCGGATACGCAGTATTTT.

The V gene is TRBV19, the J gene TRBJ1-1, with 8 bases matching TRBD1. Germline V lookup: CDR1 LNHDA, CDR2 SQIVND (reference sequence). The CDR3 has 13 amino acids. The junction had 8 bases not matched to a gene; V was cut back by 10 bases and J by 4 bases. The CDR3 DNA is TGTGCCATCTCGCTAGGACAGGGCACTGAAGCTTTCTTT. Protein sequence: CAISLGQGTEAFF.

The rearrangement links TRBV4-2 to TRBJ2-5; TRBD2 aligns across 10 bases. The V and J ends lost 0 bases and 5 bases, in that order; junction bases with no gene match: 6. Germline V gene lookup returns CDR1 LGHNA and CDR2 YNFKEQ. The CDR3 extends over 16 amino acids. The CDR3 DNA reads as TGTGCCAGCAGCCAAGACGGGACTAGCGCCTCGGAGACCCAGTACTTC. The encoded protein is CASSQDGTSASETQYF.

The V and J genes are TRBV13 and TRBJ1-2, with 8 bases lining up with TRBD1. The trim removed 4 bases at V and 6 bases at J, leaving 16 bases unmatched. There are 17 residues in the CDR3. Germline V gives CDR1 PRHDT, CDR2 FYEKMQ (reference sequence). The CDR3 protein is CASSYPGGETRNDGYTF. The CDR3 DNA is TGTGCCAGCAGCTATCCAGGGGGCGAAACTAGGAACGATGGCTACACCTTC.

The CDR3 sequence: CASSTQGGGRHEQFF. The CDR3 coding sequence is TGTGCCAGTAGTACCCAAGGGGGGGGCCGCCATGAGCAGTTCTTC. The chain has TRBV19 and TRBJ2-1; D may be TRBD2 (7 bases). CDR3 size: 15 residues. The V gene's germline CDR1 is LNHDA and CDR2 SQIVND (reference sequence). Trimming removed 4 bases at V and 8 bases at J, with 18 bases between.

On this clone: Other DNA variants within this sample encode the same CDR3. This chain uses TRBV6-5 with TRBJ1-6; 9 nucleotides line up with TRBD1. Looked up from germline, CDR1 is MNHEY and CDR2 is SVGAGI. After removal of 8 bases from V and 7 bases from J, the junction contained 6 bases not matched to a gene. The CDR3 runs to 14 residues. The CDR3 region has the DNA TGTGCCAGCGCCCGGACAGGGGAAAATTCACCCCTCCACTTT. This codes for CASARTGENSPLHF.

The rearrangement links TRBV7-9 to TRBJ2-2; TRBD1 agrees at 9 bases. The V gene's germline CDR1 is SEHNR and CDR2 FQNEAQ (reference sequence). J gave up 4 bases and V 5 bases, and 8 bases lay outside the gene matches. The CDR3 covers 16 residues. CDR3: CASSPRGQGSTGELFF. CDR3 nucleotides: TGTGCCAGCAGCCCGCGGGGACAGGGCAGCACCGGGGAGCTGTTTTTT.

To note about this clone: The junction does not match germline at one end; this may be a read error. The chain uses TRBV7-7 and TRBJ2-5, with TRBD1 matching over 7 bases. Germline assignment: CDR1 SSHAT and CDR2 FNYEAQ (reference sequence). The CDR3 runs to 14 residues. CDR3 protein: CASSPTGVRETQYF. Written as DNA, the CDR3 is TGTGCTAGCAGCCCTACAGGGGTGAGGGAGACCCAGTACTTC.

V gene TRBV5-1 combines with J gene TRBJ1-4, with no clear D. V shed 4 bases and J shed 3 bases, with 7 bases lying between them. The CDR3 covers 13 residues. Germline V gives CDR1 SGHRS, CDR2 YFSETQ. CDR3: CASSPVSNEKLFF. The DNA of the CDR3 is TGCGCCAGCAGCCCGGTGTCTAATGAAAAACTGTTTTTT.

The chain's CDR3 is CASSFGTGKDQPQHF. CDR3 in DNA: TGTGCCAGCAGCTTCGGGACAGGGAAGGATCAGCCCCAGCATTTT. This rearrangement joins TRBV5-5 to TRBJ1-5, with 9 nucleotides matching TRBD1. Losses at the gene ends were 2 bases for V and 5 bases for J; bases not matched to a gene: 5. CDR3 length equals 15 residues. Germline loops: CDR1 SGHKS, CDR2 YYEKEE (reference sequence).

The rearrangement links TRBV29-1 to TRBJ2-5; 8 bases match TRBD2. The trim removed 3 bases at V and 5 bases at J, leaving 8 bases unmatched. This CDR3 comprises 14 residues. Germline lookup yields CDR1 SQVTM and CDR2 ANQGSEA. Here the CDR3 DNA reads TGCAGCGTTGACGGGGGGGCTGTCAGGGAGACCCAGTACTTC. Its translation is CSVDGGAVRETQYF.

This chain uses TRBV7-3 with TRBJ1-2; TRBD1 is a possible D gene (6 bases). Germline-derived CDR1 and CDR2 are SGHTA and FQGTGA. Trimming took off 2 bases at V and 0 bases at J, with 7 bases between the two ends. This CDR3 contains 14 residues. As DNA, the CDR3 is TGTGCCAGCAGCTTAGGGGGCTCTAACTATGGCTACACCTTC. Protein sequence: CASSLGGSNYGYTF.

The chain links TRBV6-6 to TRBJ1-2; possible D gene TRBD1, 5 bases. Trimming shortened V by 8 bases and J by 7 bases, and 17 bases separated the two germline ends. CDR1 MNHNY and CDR2 SVGAGI come from the germline V gene (reference sequence). CDR3 size: 13 residues. Written as DNA, the CDR3 is TGTGCCAGCTGTCCCTCGACAGCGGGTGGCTACACCTTC. As protein: CASCPSTAGGYTF.

The chain recombines TRBV2 with TRBJ1-5; maybe TRBD1 (5 bases). V lost 6 bases and J 1 base, leaving 16 bases between the germline ends. The germline gives CDR1 SNHLY, CDR2 FYNNEI. CDR3 length equals 16 residues. CDR3 bases: TGTGCCAGCAGACTCGGGACTGTGAGGAGCAATCAGCCCCAGCATTTT. Translated, it gives CASRLGTVRSNQPQHF.

V gene TRBV5-6 combines with J gene TRBJ2-1, with D possibly matching TRBD2 (6 bases). V was cut by 4 bases and J by 3 bases, with 11 bases left in between. There are 14 residues in the CDR3. Germline V lookup: CDR1 SGHDT, CDR2 YYEEEE. This CDR3 is CASSTWDFYNEQFF. CDR3 coding DNA: TGTGCCAGCAGCACTTGGGACTTCTACAATGAGCAGTTCTTC.

The table lists this clone with a few counts. The J gene is TRBJ2-7, the V gene TRBV15; weak D call: TRBD1 (6 bases). Germline V gene lookup returns CDR1 LNHNV and CDR2 YYDKDF (reference sequence). V gave up 1 base and J gave up 0 bases, with 16 bases separating them. The CDR3 sequence is 17 residues long. DNA of the CDR3: TGTGCCACCAGCAGAGTTCCCCGACAGGCCAGCTCCTACGAGCAGTACTTC. It translates to CATSRVPRQASSYEQYF.

The chain employs TRBV2 and TRBJ2-7; 8 positions match TRBD1. The CDR3 has 19 amino acids. V lost 4 bases and J lost 1; bases outside the gene matches: 18. CDR1 SNHLY and CDR2 FYNNEI come from the germline V gene. The CDR3 coding sequence is TGTGCCAGCAGTGGGAAAGGGACAGGACCATTACTGGGGTCCTACGAGCAGTACTTC. It specifies CASSGKGTGPLLGSYEQYF.

The chain is built from TRBV7-9 and TRBJ2-1; TRBD2 aligns across 7 bases. The germline V gene has CDR1 SEHNR and CDR2 FQNEAQ (reference sequence). This CDR3 spans 14 amino acids. V dropped 0 bases and J dropped 12; count of bases not matched to a gene: 8. The CDR3 is CASSLASLAEMQFF. CDR3 DNA: TGTGCCAGCAGCTTAGCGTCGCTAGCGGAAATGCAGTTCTTC.

The rearrangement joins TRBV6-6 to TRBJ1-1, with D possibly TRBD1 on 5 matching bases. The ends were cut back, 2 bases at V and 2 bases at J, with 9 bases in the middle. In germline, CDR1 is MNHNY, CDR2 SVGAGI (reference sequence). The CDR3 loop spans 14 amino acids. The CDR3 sequence is CASSYGAGNTEAFF. The CDR3 region has the DNA TGTGCCAGCAGTTACGGGGCCGGCAACACTGAAGCTTTCTTT.

The chain couples TRBV5-1 to TRBJ1-6; 12 bases agree with TRBD1. This CDR3 comprises 15 residues. Germline values: CDR1 SGHRS, CDR2 YFSETQ. Trimming removed 4 bases from V and 10 bases from J; junction bases left unmatched: 6. DNA of the CDR3: TGCGCCAGCAGCCCCCGGGACAGGGGGCAGTCACCCCTCCACTTT. It encodes CASSPRDRGQSPLHF.